Each of the 32 T cell receptor beta chains below was sequenced from the same sample in a study of blood T cell repertoires in COVID-19. Sequencing used immunoSEQ multiplex PCR; TCRdb keeps in-frame clones, though not all of them. The data show approximately 80,000 clones, around 85% seen once. The sequencing input was peripheral blood. Every receptor here comes from an elderly woman with COVID-19, enrolled during active disease.

CDR3 in amino acids: CASSMGGTEAFF. CDR3 bases: TGTGCCAGTAGTATGGGGGGGACTGAAGCTTTCTTT. V usage is TRBV19 and J usage is TRBJ1-1, with TRBD1 as a possible D gene (5 bases). The CDR3 extends over 12 amino acids. Trimming took off 3 bases at V and 5 bases at J, with 7 bases between the two ends. Looked up from germline, CDR1 is LNHDA and CDR2 is SQIVND (reference sequence).

This chain uses TRBV27 with TRBJ2-3, with D maybe TRBD2 (7 bases). The CDR3 length is 13 residues. Looked up from germline, CDR1 is MNHEY and CDR2 is SMNVEV (reference sequence). V was clipped by 7 bases and J by 6 bases, with 14 bases between them. In DNA form, the CDR3 reads TGTGCCAGCATTAAGGGGGGGGCGGATACGCAGTATTTT. Translation: CASIKGGADTQYF.

The chain is built from TRBV7-2 and TRBJ2-3; 15 nucleotides align to TRBD2. Trimming took 5 bases from V and 5 from J; bases not matched to a gene: 14. CDR3 length: 19 residues. Germline values: CDR1 SGHTA, CDR2 FQGNSA. CDR3 sequence reads: CASSVRSWTSGGAGDTQYF. CDR3 in DNA: TGTGCCAGCAGCGTACGTAGCTGGACTAGCGGGGGGGCTGGAGATACGCAGTATTTT.

The J gene is TRBJ2-2, the V gene TRBV9, with 10 nucleotides matching TRBD1. This CDR3 comprises 19 residues. The V gene's germline CDR1 is SGDLS and CDR2 YYNGEE. Germline trimming cut 0 bases from V and 4 bases from J; bases unmatched to any gene: 12. CDR3 nucleotide sequence: TGTGCCAGCAGCGTAGTAGAGGACAGGGGGTATTACGGCACCGGGGAGCTGTTTTTT. This gives the protein CASSVVEDRGYYGTGELFF.

The chain couples TRBV18 to TRBJ1-6, with 7 positions matching TRBD1. With 6 bases clipped from V and 8 bases from J, the junction kept 7 bases outside the gene matches. The CDR3 sequence is 14 residues long. Germline CDR1 KGHSH, CDR2 LQKENI. The CDR3 is CASSVGQDYSPLHF. The CDR3 coding sequence is TGTGCCAGCTCTGTTGGACAGGACTATTCACCCCTCCACTTT. The complete variable domain, with remaining parts taken from reference TRBV18 and TRBJ1-6, reads NAGVMQNPRHLVRRRGQEARLRCSPMKGHSHVYWYRQLPEEGLKFMVYLQKENIIDESGMPKERFSAEFPKEGPSILRIQQVVRGDSAAYFCASSVGQDYSPLHFGNGTRLTVT.

The chain uses TRBV5-1 and TRBJ2-1; 8 nucleotides agree with TRBD2. Trimming cost V 0 bases and J 6 bases; bases outside gene matches: 2. There are 14 residues in the CDR3. The germline gives CDR1 SGHRS, CDR2 YFSETQ. The CDR3 DNA follows: TGCGCCAGCAGCTTGGCAGGGACTAGCAATGAGCAGTTCTTC. Residues: CASSLAGTSNEQFF. Together with reference TRBV5-1 and TRBJ2-1, the CDR3 gives the full variable domain: KAGVTQTPRYLIKTRGQQVTLSCSPISGHRSVSWYQQTPGQGLQFLFEYFSETQRNKGNFPGRFSGRQFSNSRSEMNVSTLELGDSALYLCASSLAGTSNEQFFGPGTRLTVL.

This clone was seen just once. The V and J genes are TRBV27 and TRBJ2-7; D unclear. Germline V gene lookup returns CDR1 MNHEY and CDR2 SMNVEV (reference sequence). Trimming took off 6 bases at V and 0 bases at J, with 6 bases between the two ends. The CDR3 extends over 12 amino acids. The CDR3 DNA sequence: TGTGCCAGCAGCCGACACTCCTACGAGCAGTACTTC. It translates to CASSRHSYEQYF.

The genes are TRBV27 and TRBJ2-2; D uncertain. There are 15 residues in the CDR3. V lost 3 bases to trimming and J lost 0 bases, with 8 bases between them. Germline-derived CDR1 and CDR2 are MNHEY and SMNVEV (reference sequence). CDR3 loop: CASSFKRANTGELFF. CDR3 DNA sequence: TGTGCCAGCAGTTTCAAACGGGCGAACACCGGGGAGCTGTTTTTT.

The V and J genes are TRBV28 and TRBJ2-3; D might be TRBD2 (5 bases). CDR3 length: 13 residues. V was pared by 11 bases and J by 2 bases, with 14 bases between. Germline CDR1 reads MDHEN; CDR2 reads SYDVKM. In DNA form, the CDR3 reads TGTGCCGTCCCGGGAACTACCACAGATACGCAGTATTTT. Encoded protein: CAVPGTTTDTQYF. The whole variable domain, remainder taken from reference TRBV28 and TRBJ2-3, is DVKVTQSSRYLVKRTGEKVFLECVQDMDHENMFWYRQDPGLGLRLIYFSYDVKMKEKGDIPEGYSVSREKKERFSLILESASTNQTSMYLCAVPGTTTDTQYFGPGTRLTVL.

This clone was detected only once. The junction and the germline gene differ at one end; a read error may be behind it. The chain has TRBV10-1 and TRBJ2-7, with 9 bases fitting TRBD2. The germline V gene encodes CDR1 WNHNN and CDR2 SYGVQD (reference sequence). The CDR3 length is 13 residues. CDR3 in DNA: TGCGCCAGCAGTGAGTCGAAGCGGGTAGCGGGGGACTTC. Protein: CASSESKRVAGDF.

This clone was detected a few times. J is TRBJ1-5 and V is TRBV28, with 8 positions matching TRBD1. CDR3 size: 15 residues. Germline CDR1 and CDR2: MDHEN and SYDVKM. Trimming at V came to 5 bases and at J to 5 bases, leaving 8 bases not matched to a gene. CDR3 DNA: TGTGCCAGCAGTCCCAGGACAGGGATCTATCAGCCCCAGCATTTT. It is translated as CASSPRTGIYQPQHF. The full variable domain, with the rest looked up from reference TRBV28 and TRBJ1-5, is DVKVTQSSRYLVKRTGEKVFLECVQDMDHENMFWYRQDPGLGLRLIYFSYDVKMKEKGDIPEGYSVSREKKERFSLILESASTNQTSMYLCASSPRTGIYQPQHFGDGTRLSIL.

This clone came up a few times. The rearrangement uses TRBV4-2 and TRBJ2-7; D perhaps matches TRBD1 (5 bases). CDR1 is LGHNA, CDR2 YNFKEQ, per germline. The CDR3 has 14 residues. With 0 bases removed from V and 3 bases from J, the gap between germline ends came to 9 bases. CDR3 region: CASSQDRAGYEQYF. The CDR3 DNA sequence: TGTGCCAGCAGCCAAGACAGGGCTGGCTACGAGCAGTACTTC.

The V and J genes are TRBV18 and TRBJ1-1, with 8 bases identical to TRBD1. This CDR3 has 15 residues. Germline V gene data show CDR1 as KGHSH and CDR2 as LQKENI. After removal of 4 bases from V and 4 bases from J, the junction contained 8 bases not matched to a gene. CDR3 bases: TGTGCCAGCTCACAACTACAGGGGGTAACCACTGAAGCTTTCTTT. The encoded protein is CASSQLQGVTTEAFF.

This clone was detected once. The chain joins TRBV4-3 to TRBJ1-1; 7 nucleotides match TRBD1. The junction had 10 bases not matched to a gene; V was cut back by 4 bases and J by 5 bases. The germline V gene has CDR1 LGHNA and CDR2 YSLEER. The CDR3 is made up of 15 amino acids. CDR3 in DNA: TGCGCCAGCAGCCCCGAGGTAGGGGGCTTTACTGAAGCTTTCTTT. Its translation: CASSPEVGGFTEAFF.

Here the CDR3 DNA reads TGTGCCAGCAGGCATCGAGCCGAGCAGTACTTC. It encodes CASRHRAEQYF. The chain uses TRBV11-2 and TRBJ2-7; no definite D call. Germline loops: CDR1 SGHAT, CDR2 FQNNGV. The CDR3 totals 11 residues. Trimming took off 6 bases at V and 6 bases at J, with 9 bases between the two ends. The whole variable domain, remainder taken from reference TRBV11-2 and TRBJ2-7, is EAGVAQSPRYKIIEKRQSVAFWCNPISGHATLYWYQQILGQGPKLLIQFQNNGVVDDSQLPKDRFSAERLKGVDSTLKIQPAKLEDSAVYLCASRHRAEQYFGPGTRLTVT.

This sequence joins TRBV4-3 and TRBJ2-1, with D maybe TRBD1 (6 bases). V was pared by 3 bases and J by 6 bases, with 21 bases between. CDR1 is LGHNA and CDR2 is YSLEER in the germline V gene. This CDR3 spans 17 amino acids. The DNA for the CDR3 is TGCGCCAGCAGCCACAGAGGGGTAGCCAAAGGGGGCAATGAGCAGTTCTTC. As protein: CASSHRGVAKGGNEQFF.

The V gene is TRBV2, the J gene TRBJ2-1, with a weak D call TRBD1 (6 bases). Between the trimmed V and J ends, which lost 3 bases and 6 bases, there was a span of 9 bases. This CDR3 contains 13 residues. Germline V lookup: CDR1 SNHLY, CDR2 FYNNEI. In DNA, the CDR3 is TGTGCCAGCAGTGAGGACAGAGGCAATGAGCAGTTCTTC. The encoded protein is CASSEDRGNEQFF.

This chain uses TRBV18 with TRBJ1-2, with D perhaps matching TRBD1 (6 bases). CDR3 size: 17 residues. Per the germline V gene, CDR1 is KGHSH and CDR2 is LQKENI. Trimming removed 2 bases at V and 1 base at J, with 17 bases between. The CDR3 DNA reads TGTGCCAGCTCACCAGGGGACACCACATTTTATAACTATGGCTACACCTTC. It translates to CASSPGDTTFYNYGYTF.

The chain is built from TRBV25-1 and TRBJ2-7; D unclear. Between the trimmed V and J ends, which lost 5 bases and 0 bases, there was a span of 14 bases. The CDR3 runs to 15 residues. CDR1 is MGHDK and CDR2 is SYGVNS in the germline V gene. The CDR3 region has the DNA TGTGCCAGCAGTAATGCGGAGCCTAGCTCCTACGAGCAGTACTTC. Its translation is CASSNAEPSSYEQYF.

The chain couples TRBV14 to TRBJ2-3; D possibly corresponds to TRBD2 (5 bases). V gave up 4 bases and J gave up 1 base, with 12 bases separating them. The CDR3 extends over 15 amino acids. Germline lookup yields CDR1 SGHDN and CDR2 FVKESK. The CDR3 sequence: CASSLARPRTDTQYF. The CDR3 DNA reads TGTGCCAGCAGCCTAGCGCGACCCCGCACAGATACGCAGTATTTT.

This clone was detected only once. The V call is TRBV12-3 or TRBV12-4, the J call TRBJ2-5, with D perhaps matching TRBD1 (6 bases). Trimming took 4 bases from V and 1 from J, leaving 7 bases between them. This CDR3 is 13 amino acids long. CDR3 sequence: CASSWTVQETQYF. In DNA, the CDR3 is TGTGCCAGCAGTTGGACAGTCCAAGAGACCCAGTACTTC.

The chain couples TRBV6-2 or TRBV6-3 to TRBJ1-6; D is perhaps TRBD1 (5 bases). Germline V gives CDR1 MNHEY, CDR2 SVGEGT. The CDR3 length is 14 residues. V lost 4 bases and J lost 10, with 14 bases in between. The CDR3 loop reads CASSSTVGGSPLHF. For the CDR3, the DNA is TGTGCCAGCAGTTCCACGGTCGGGGGATCACCCCTCCACTTT.

Here the CDR3 DNA reads TGTGCCAGCAGCCCGGGACTAGCGCCAGGTACGCAGTATTTT. The encoded protein is CASSPGLAPGTQYF. The chain uses TRBV6-5 and TRBJ2-3, with 10 bases fitting TRBD2. The CDR3 is 14 amino acids. Germline V lookup: CDR1 MNHEY, CDR2 SVGAGI. With V trimmed by 6 bases and J by 8 bases, 8 bases remained unmatched.

The V and J genes are TRBV2 and TRBJ1-5; D not resolved. Trimming took 6 bases from V and 0 from J, leaving 3 bases between them. The CDR3 has 12 amino acids. Germline CDR1 is SNHLY and CDR2 is FYNNEI. The CDR3 is CASRSSNQPQHF. The CDR3 DNA reads TGTGCCAGCAGGAGTAGCAATCAGCCCCAGCATTTT. Full variable domain (missing parts from reference TRBV2 and TRBJ1-5): EPEVTQTPSHQVTQMGQEVILRCVPISNHLYFYWYRQILGQKVEFLVSFYNNEISEKSEIFDDQFSVERPDGSNFTLKIRSTKLEDSAMYFCASRSSNQPQHFGDGTRLSIL.

The CDR3 loop reads CASSQVDKMNTEAFF. CDR3 nucleotide sequence: TGCGCCAGCAGCCAAGTGGACAAAATGAACACTGAAGCTTTCTTT. This chain connects TRBV4-1 to TRBJ1-1; a possible D gene is TRBD1 (5 bases). Trimming removed 1 base at V and 0 bases at J, with 9 bases between. CDR3 length equals 15 residues. Germline CDR1 reads MGHRA; CDR2 reads YSYEKL.

This sequence joins TRBV21-1 and TRBJ2-7; the table assigns TRBD1, which was not confirmed against the DNA. TRBV21-1 is a known pseudogene. This CDR3 region has 17 residues. The CDR3 DNA sequence: TGTGCCAGCAGCCTAAGGGCAGGGCCGACATACACCTACGAGCAGTACTTC. Encoded protein: CASSLRAGPTYTYEQYF.

The chain employs TRBV20-1 and TRBJ2-1; 13 bases are a match to TRBD2. Trimming cost V 3 bases and J 6 bases; bases outside gene matches: 11. This CDR3 is 17 amino acids long. CDR1 and CDR2 (germline): DFQATT, SNEGSKA (reference sequence). As DNA, the CDR3 is TGCAGTGCTAGTACTAGCGGGAGGGCCTATCCCACCAATGAGCAGTTCTTC. It encodes CSASTSGRAYPTNEQFF.

The chain employs TRBV7-9 and TRBJ1-2; 11 bases are a match to TRBD1. V lost 1 base, J lost 8 bases, and 6 bases stayed unmatched. Germline loops: CDR1 SEHNR, CDR2 FQNEAQ (reference sequence). This CDR3 has 15 residues. The CDR3 sequence is CASSLGGQGAAGYTF. CDR3 in DNA: TGTGCCAGCAGCTTAGGAGGACAGGGGGCAGCAGGCTACACCTTC.

The rearrangement links TRBV28 to TRBJ2-3, with 7 bases lining up with TRBD2. In germline, CDR1 is MDHEN, CDR2 SYDVKM. Germline trimming cut 3 bases from V and 4 bases from J; bases unmatched to any gene: 4. The CDR3 length is 14 residues. CDR3 coding DNA: TGTGCCAGCAGTTTTCGCGGGAGAGCAGATACGCAGTATTTT. Protein product: CASSFRGRADTQYF.

This CDR3 reads CASSSDTHYNEQFF. The CDR3 region has the DNA TGCGCCAGCAGCTCGGACACCCACTACAATGAGCAGTTCTTC. This chain uses TRBV5-1 with TRBJ2-1, with a weak D call TRBD1 (5 bases). The CDR3 has 14 amino acids. The V end lost 3 bases, the J end lost 3 bases, and 10 bases lay between the germline ends. CDR1 is SGHRS and CDR2 is YFSETQ in the germline V gene.

This clone was seen just once. V usage is TRBV5-1 and J usage is TRBJ2-5, with TRBD1 as a possible D gene (7 bases). Germline-derived CDR1 and CDR2 are SGHRS and YFSETQ. Deletions cut 7 bases from V and 5 bases from J, with 18 bases between. The CDR3 sequence is 14 residues long. Here the CDR3 DNA reads TGCGCCAGCGGCCTCACCTCAGGGGGGGAGACCCAGTACTTC. It yields the protein CASGLTSGGETQYF.

This chain connects TRBV9 to TRBJ2-3, with D perhaps TRBD2 (5 bases). V dropped 1 base and J dropped 1 base, with 10 bases sitting between them. Germline-derived CDR1 and CDR2 are SGDLS and YYNGEE. The CDR3 runs to 15 residues. DNA for the CDR3: TGTGCCAGCAGCGTATCGGTCGGGGGCACAGATACGCAGTATTTT. Protein: CASSVSVGGTDTQYF.